Below, 13 T cell receptor beta chains from the same sample are listed, as sequenced in a study of T cell changes during pregnancy in multiple sclerosis (dated by TCRdb to about 2019). The library was prepared using the immunoSEQ multiplex PCR assay. In TCRdb, the immuneACCESS table is reduced to in-frame sequences with V and J assigned. These tables do not hold every clone; where another copy was compared, an unresolved V gene accounts for under half, and the others remain unexplained. This sample is represented by 30,000 to 45,000 clones; about nine tenths of them were singletons. Less than 1.5% of the sample goes to the ten largest clones. The sequencing here drew on CD4+ T cells from peripheral blood mononuclear cells, taken before pregnancy. These receptors all come from a female donor with multiple sclerosis, enrolled in a pregnancy study.

The chain is built from TRBV27 and TRBJ2-7; TRBD1 matches at 9 bases. Germline V gene sequence: CDR1 MNHEY, CDR2 SMNVEV (reference sequence). The CDR3 sequence is 14 residues long. V was pared by 0 bases and J by 6 bases, with 3 bases of the junction left unmatched. CDR3 coding DNA: TGTGCCAGCAGTTTATCCGGGACAGGGATCGAGCAGTACTTC. It specifies CASSLSGTGIEQYF.

The chain has TRBV7-2 and TRBJ2-3; the match to TRBD2 covers 12 bases. The CDR3 is 18 residues long. J was trimmed by 1 base and V by 0 bases; bases with no gene match: 5. Germline V gives CDR1 SGHTA, CDR2 FQGNSA. The CDR3 DNA sequence: TGTGCCAGCAGCTTAGCGCAACTAGCGGGAGGCCGCACAGATACGCAGTATTTT. Amino acids: CASSLAQLAGGRTDTQYF.

The V call is TRBV29-1, the J call TRBJ2-1; 10 bases align to TRBD2. V was pared by 4 bases and J by 6 bases, with 6 bases of the junction left unmatched. Germline lookup yields CDR1 SQVTM and CDR2 ANQGSEA. This CDR3 has 14 amino acids. Written as DNA, the CDR3 is TGCAGCGTTGTAAGGCTAGCGGGAGTCAATGAGCAGTTCTTC. This encodes CSVVRLAGVNEQFF.

The V and J genes are TRBV9 and TRBJ1-1, with D hard to call. Between the trimmed V and J ends, which lost 2 bases and 2 bases, there was a span of 7 bases. From germline, CDR1 is SGDLS and CDR2 YYNGEE. The CDR3 runs 13 residues. The CDR3: CASSVGRNTEAFF. Here the CDR3 DNA reads TGTGCCAGCAGCGTGGGGAGAAACACTGAAGCTTTCTTT.

A few counts support this clone. The chain recombines TRBV4-1 with TRBJ2-7; TRBD1 matches at 9 bases. Looked up from germline, CDR1 is MGHRA and CDR2 is YSYEKL. V shed 3 bases and J 3 bases; nucleotides not matched to a gene: 9. The CDR3 is 16 amino acids. The CDR3 region has the DNA TGCGCCAGCAGCCATAGGGGACAGGGCACTCTCTACGAGCAGTACTTC. It encodes CASSHRGQGTLYEQYF.

The chain couples TRBV6-6 to TRBJ1-1; 9 bases line up with TRBD1. The CDR3 is made up of 13 amino acids. Germline CDR1 is MNHNY and CDR2 is SVGAGI (reference sequence). Trimming removed 10 bases from V and 5 bases from J; junction bases left unmatched: 8. This CDR3 reads CAITRTGDTEAFF. CDR3 nucleotide sequence: TGTGCCATTACAAGGACAGGGGATACTGAAGCTTTCTTT.

The chain combines TRBV10-3 with TRBJ2-2, with TRBD1 as a possible D gene (5 bases). CDR3 size: 14 residues. CDR1 is ENHRY, CDR2 SYGVKD, per germline. V was pared by 10 bases and J by 0 bases, with 12 bases between. CDR3 DNA sequence: TGTGCCAGCTACGACAGTCCGAACACCGGGGAGCTGTTTTTT. This encodes CASYDSPNTGELFF.

V gene TRBV7-8 combines with J gene TRBJ2-7; D not certain. Germline lookup yields CDR1 SGHVS and CDR2 FQNEAQ. V lost 3 bases, J lost 3 bases, and 6 bases lay in between. This CDR3 has 12 amino acids. CDR3 nucleotides: TGTGCCAGCAGCTTTAATATCTACGAGCAGTACTTC. It is translated as CASSFNIYEQYF. Together with reference TRBV7-8 and TRBJ2-7, the CDR3 gives the full variable domain: GAGVSQSPRYKVAKRGQDVALRCDPISGHVSLFWYQQALGQGPEFLTYFQNEAQLDKSGLPSDRFFAERPEGSVSTLKIQRTQQEDSAVYLCASSFNIYEQYFGPGTRLTVT.

This chain connects TRBV6-5 to TRBJ2-3, with D maybe TRBD2 (6 bases). CDR3 length: 15 amino acids. With 4 bases removed from V and 0 bases from J, the gap between germline ends came to 11 bases. The germline V gene has CDR1 MNHEY and CDR2 SVGAGI. The CDR3 is CASSFGGTSTDTQYF. The CDR3 region has the DNA TGTGCCAGCAGTTTCGGCGGGACTAGCACAGATACGCAGTATTTT.

This chain links TRBV5-5 with TRBJ1-2; no definite D call. Per the germline V gene, CDR1 is SGHKS and CDR2 is YYEKEE (reference sequence). V was clipped by 3 bases and J by 4 bases, with 13 bases between them. This CDR3 spans 14 amino acids. The DNA for the CDR3 is TGTGCCAGCAGCTCCGGGATCAACGTCTATGGCTACACCTTC. Its protein product is CASSSGINVYGYTF.

This chain connects TRBV6-5 to TRBJ2-2; TRBD2 is a possible D gene (6 bases). The CDR3 sequence is 14 residues long. Germline assignment: CDR1 MNHEY and CDR2 SVGAGI. V was shortened by 5 bases and J by 3 bases, with 10 bases between the two germline ends. CDR3 coding DNA: TGTGCCAGCAGTCCGGGACTTGACACCGGGGAGCTGTTTTTT. Translating gives CASSPGLDTGELFF.

The chain links TRBV7-9 to TRBJ2-1; TRBD2 agrees at 10 bases. CDR3 length: 18 residues. The V and J ends lost 1 base and 4 bases, in that order; junction bases with no gene match: 10. Germline V CDR1 and CDR2: SEHNR, FQNEAQ (reference sequence). The CDR3 nucleotides are TGTGCCAGCAGCTTAGTGGGACGGACTAGCGGAATGTACAATGAGCAGTTCTTC. This gives the protein CASSLVGRTSGMYNEQFF.

The chain has TRBV5-1 and TRBJ1-2; D gene unclear. Germline V gene data show CDR1 as SGHRS and CDR2 as YFSETQ. V was cut by 0 bases and J by 5 bases, with 11 bases left in between. The CDR3 has 14 residues. In nucleotides, the CDR3 is TGCGCCAGCAGCTTGGCTGAGACGGGGTATGGCTACACCTTC. This encodes CASSLAETGYGYTF.